These 26 T cell receptor beta chains were sequenced from one sample in a study of cytomegalovirus exposure and HLA in healthy donors. Assay used: immunoSEQ multiplex PCR; TCRdb lists only in-frame clones, some missing. The sample includes 150,000 to 200,000 clones, around nine tenths of them seen just once. The sample consisted of PBMCs. Receptors originate from a man aged 25 to 40 in good health and CMV-seropositive.

The chain links TRBV27 to TRBJ2-7; 8 bases line up with TRBD2. With V trimmed by 9 bases and J by 2 bases, 12 bases remained unmatched. Germline V lookup: CDR1 MNHEY, CDR2 SMNVEV (reference sequence). The CDR3 extends over 15 amino acids. The CDR3, as DNA: TGTGCCAGTGTCGCGGGAGGTTTCAATCCCTACGAGCAGTACTTC. This gives the protein CASVAGGFNPYEQYF.

A note on this clone: At one end the junction does not follow the germline gene, possibly because of a read error. The J gene is TRBJ2-3, the V gene TRBV11-1; TRBD1 is a possible D gene (6 bases). Germline V lookup: CDR1 SGHAT, CDR2 FQDESV (reference sequence). CDR3 size: 12 residues. The CDR3 is CASSRDTNTQYF. The CDR3 DNA sequence: TGTGCCAGCAGCCGGGACACAAATACGCAGTATTTT.

The V gene is TRBV4-3, the J gene TRBJ1-5; D unclear. Germline CDR1 reads LGHNA; CDR2 reads YSLEER. V dropped 0 bases and J dropped 9 bases, with 12 bases sitting between them. The CDR3 is 14 amino acids. The CDR3 coding sequence is TGCGCCAGCAGCCAAGATAGCAGCCGAGCGCCCCAGCATTTT. It is translated as CASSQDSSRAPQHF.

J is TRBJ2-7 and V is TRBV25-1; 7 nucleotides match TRBD1. Looked up from germline, CDR1 is MGHDK and CDR2 is SYGVNS. The CDR3 extends over 14 amino acids. V was clipped by 4 bases and J by 4 bases; unmatched bases: 7. The DNA for the CDR3 is TGTGCCAGCAGTGTCAACAGGGGACCATACGAGCAGTACTTC. It codes for CASSVNRGPYEQYF.

This clone was counted a few times. This chain joins TRBV5-1 and TRBJ1-4, with D unclear. CDR1 SGHRS and CDR2 YFSETQ come from the germline V gene. Trimming left V 4 bases short and J 0 bases short, with 10 bases between. The CDR3 is 15 residues long. This CDR3 is CASSLDGATNEKLFF. In DNA, the CDR3 is TGCGCCAGCAGCCTGGACGGAGCAACTAATGAAAAACTGTTTTTT.

The rearrangement uses TRBV5-1 and TRBJ1-4; D uncertain. V lost 1 base to trimming and J lost 5 bases, with 6 bases between them. This CDR3 spans 13 amino acids. Per germline, CDR1 SGHRS and CDR2 YFSETQ. The CDR3: CASSLRENEKLFF. The CDR3 DNA reads as TGCGCCAGCAGCTTGAGGGAAAATGAAAAACTGTTTTTT.

The rearrangement uses TRBV29-1 and TRBJ2-7, with TRBD2 identical over 11 bases. From germline, CDR1 is SQVTM and CDR2 ANQGSEA. Trimming cost V 7 bases and J 3 bases; bases outside gene matches: 5. This CDR3 comprises 13 residues. Written as DNA, the CDR3 is TGCAGCGCCGGACTAGCGGGTTTCTACGAGCAGTACTTC. Its translation is CSAGLAGFYEQYF.

The V call is TRBV7-9, the J call TRBJ2-2, with 9 bases aligning to TRBD2. V trimming: 11 bases; J trimming: 5 bases; junction bases outside the gene matches: 15. The germline gives CDR1 SEHNR, CDR2 FQNEAQ (reference sequence). The CDR3 extends over 16 amino acids. The CDR3 sequence: CAPSDRGGAWTGELFF. The CDR3 DNA follows: TGTGCCCCCAGCGACCGCGGGGGGGCATGGACCGGGGAGCTGTTTTTT.

This chain connects TRBV28 to TRBJ2-1; 11 bases agree with TRBD2. With V trimmed by 2 bases and J by 0 bases, 9 bases remained unmatched. The CDR3 is made up of 19 amino acids. Per germline, CDR1 MDHEN and CDR2 SYDVKM. The CDR3 here is CASSLPRTSGQGSYNEQFF. In DNA, the CDR3 is TGTGCCAGCAGTTTACCCAGGACTAGCGGGCAAGGCTCCTACAATGAGCAGTTCTTC.

V usage is TRBV5-1 and J usage is TRBJ1-3; D ambiguous. The length of the CDR3 is 15 residues. V lost 0 bases and J lost 2, with 9 bases in between. Looked up from germline, CDR1 is SGHRS and CDR2 is YFSETQ. CDR3 amino acids: CASSLDPTAGNTIYF. As DNA, the CDR3 is TGCGCCAGCAGCTTGGACCCAACGGCTGGAAACACCATATATTTT.

This clone was detected only a few times. CDR3 in DNA: TGTGCCAGCAGTTTACAGGGGGCCAAAAACATTCAGTACTTC. As protein: CASSLQGAKNIQYF. The rearrangement links TRBV28 to TRBJ2-4; D is perhaps TRBD1 (6 bases). Looked up from germline, CDR1 is MDHEN and CDR2 is SYDVKM. The CDR3 totals 14 residues. V gave up 2 bases and J gave up 1 base, with 6 bases separating them. Full variable domain (rest looked up from reference TRBV28 and TRBJ2-4): DVKVTQSSRYLVKRTGEKVFLECVQDMDHENMFWYRQDPGLGLRLIYFSYDVKMKEKGDIPEGYSVSREKKERFSLILESASTNQTSMYLCASSLQGAKNIQYFGAGTRLSVL.

In the case of this clone: An end of the junction does not agree with germline; a read error may underlie this. This rearrangement joins TRBV18 to TRBJ1-2, with D unclear. This CDR3 has 14 amino acids. Germline V gene lookup returns CDR1 KGHSH and CDR2 LQKENI. CDR3 DNA: TGTGCAAGCTCACCAGGAGGCAGGACGGAAGGCTACACCTTC. Its protein product is CASSPGGRTEGYTF. The full variable domain, its missing parts supplied by reference TRBV18 and TRBJ1-2, is NAGVMQNPRHLVRRRGQEARLRCSPMKGHSHVYWYRQLPEEGLKFMVYLQKENIIDESGMPKERFSAEFPKEGPSILRIQQVVRGDSAAYFCASSPGGRTEGYTFGSGTRLTVV.

This clone was found a few times. The chain links TRBV27 to TRBJ1-5, with D hard to call. Trimming removed 4 bases at V and 2 bases at J, with 9 bases between. The CDR3 is 14 residues long. CDR1 and CDR2 from the germline V gene are MNHEY and SMNVEV (reference sequence). DNA for the CDR3: TGTGCCAGCAGTTCCCCTTTTCGCAATCAGCCCCAGCATTTT. Protein sequence: CASSSPFRNQPQHF.

This sequence joins TRBV2 and TRBJ1-5; D uncertain. The CDR3 covers 14 residues. V was shortened by 5 bases and J by 0 bases, with 8 bases between the two germline ends. Germline CDR1 is SNHLY and CDR2 is FYNNEI. This chain's CDR3 is CASSPNYSNQPQHF. The CDR3 DNA reads TGTGCCAGCAGTCCCAACTATAGCAATCAGCCCCAGCATTTT. Full variable domain (outside the CDR3, taken from reference TRBV2 and TRBJ1-5): EPEVTQTPSHQVTQMGQEVILRCVPISNHLYFYWYRQILGQKVEFLVSFYNNEISEKSEIFDDQFSVERPDGSNFTLKIRSTKLEDSAMYFCASSPNYSNQPQHFGDGTRLSIL.

This chain connects TRBV29-1 to TRBJ2-7, with D possibly called TRBD1 or TRBD2 (5 bases each). V gave up 4 bases and J gave up 4 bases, with 11 bases separating them. From germline, CDR1 is SQVTM and CDR2 ANQGSEA. The CDR3 loop spans 12 amino acids. This chain's CDR3 is CSVGQGAYEQYF. CDR3 nucleotides: TGCAGCGTTGGCCAGGGAGCGTACGAGCAGTACTTC.

The J gene is TRBJ2-7, the V gene TRBV4-2; tentatively, D is TRBD2 (6 bases). The CDR3 extends over 15 amino acids. CDR1 is LGHNA, CDR2 YNFKEQ, per germline. Deletions cut 0 bases from V and 2 bases from J, with 11 bases between. The CDR3 is CASSQDPSGAYEQYF. The CDR3 DNA sequence: TGTGCCAGCAGCCAAGATCCTTCGGGAGCCTACGAGCAGTACTTC.

The chain is built from TRBV11-3 and TRBJ2-1, with 9 bases fitting TRBD2. The trim removed 1 base at V and 13 bases at J, leaving 11 bases unmatched. This CDR3 is 15 amino acids long. Germline CDR1 and CDR2: SGHNT and YENEEA. In DNA form, the CDR3 reads TGTGCCAGCAGCTTAGGAGGGACTAGCCGGGGGCGCCAGTTCTTC. Amino acids: CASSLGGTSRGRQFF. Variable domain in full (rest from reference TRBV11-3 and TRBJ2-1): EAGVVQSPRYKIIEKKQPVAFWCNPISGHNTLYWYLQNLGQGPELLIRYENEEAVDDSQLPKDRFSAERLKGVDSTLKIQPAELGDSAVYLCASSLGGTSRGRQFFGPGTRLTVL.

The chain has TRBV5-4 and TRBJ1-1; the D is unclear. The V end was cut by 4 bases, the J end by 7 bases, with 11 bases between. Germline V CDR1 and CDR2: SGHNT, YYREEE (reference sequence). The CDR3 contains 12 residues. Here the CDR3 reads CASSQAGGEAFF. CDR3 DNA sequence: TGTGCCAGCAGCCAGGCAGGCGGTGAAGCTTTCTTT.

J is TRBJ2-1 and V is TRBV6-5; 10 bases are a match to TRBD1. The CDR3 totals 15 residues. The ends lost 5 bases at V and 4 bases at J; junction bases unmatched: 5. Germline V gives CDR1 MNHEY, CDR2 SVGAGI. The CDR3 DNA reads TGTGCCAGCAGTCCCGGGACAGGGGTTTACAATGAGCAGTTCTTC. This encodes CASSPGTGVYNEQFF.

The chain couples TRBV6-1 to TRBJ1-1; TRBD1 aligns across 7 bases. Unmatched junction bases numbered 5, after V lost 3 bases and J lost 1 base. The CDR3 has 15 amino acids. Germline CDR1 is MNHNS and CDR2 is SASEGT. As DNA, the CDR3 is TGTGCCAGCAGTGACGAGGGGGCTAGGAACACTGAAGCTTTCTTT. Its translation is CASSDEGARNTEAFF.

This rearrangement joins TRBV19 to TRBJ1-2; perhaps TRBD1 as D (5 bases). The germline CDR1 and CDR2 sequences are LNHDA and SQIVND (reference sequence). The CDR3 covers 12 residues. V lost 3 bases and J lost 11, with 13 bases in between. CDR3: CASSIPGDYYTF. In DNA, the CDR3 is TGTGCCAGTAGTATTCCCGGGGACTATTACACCTTC.

V gene TRBV11-3 combines with J gene TRBJ1-3; no clear D gene. The CDR3 consists of 15 residues. In germline, CDR1 is SGHNT, CDR2 YENEEA. Trimming removed 0 bases from V and 1 base from J, with 7 bases in between. This CDR3 reads CASSLESQSGNTIYF. The CDR3 coding sequence is TGTGCCAGCAGCTTAGAGAGCCAATCTGGAAACACCATATATTTT.

The CDR3 reads CASSKVREDRKETQYF. The CDR3 DNA reads TGTGCCAGCAGCAAAGTACGGGAGGACAGGAAAGAGACCCAGTACTTC. This rearrangement joins TRBV21-1 to TRBJ2-5. TRBV21-1 is described as a pseudogene. This CDR3 region has 16 residues.

The chain joins TRBV6-1 to TRBJ2-2; the D gene is possibly TRBD2 (5 bases). The CDR3 is 12 amino acids. CDR1 is MNHNS, CDR2 SASEGT, per germline. V was shortened by 10 bases and J by 6 bases, with 12 bases between the two germline ends. The CDR3 is CATTEGAGELFF. The CDR3 nucleotides are TGTGCCACGACTGAGGGAGCCGGGGAGCTGTTTTTT.

The chain links TRBV6-1 to TRBJ1-5; D gene ambiguous. CDR3 length: 13 residues. Germline V gives CDR1 MNHNS, CDR2 SASEGT. Trimming removed 4 bases from V and 3 bases from J, with 7 bases in between. The CDR3 sequence: CASSVGPNQPQHF. The CDR3 region has the DNA TGTGCCAGCAGTGTGGGTCCCAATCAGCCCCAGCATTTT.

The chain has TRBV30 and TRBJ1-3; 7 bases are a match to TRBD1. With V trimmed by 4 bases and J by 4 bases, 10 bases remained unmatched. This CDR3 is 15 amino acids long. Germline lookup yields CDR1 GTSNPN and CDR2 SVGIG (reference sequence). The CDR3 nucleotides are TGTGCCTGGATAGTCCCCAGGGGGTCGGGAAACACCATATATTTT. Protein sequence: CAWIVPRGSGNTIYF. The full variable domain, in which reference TRBV30 and TRBJ1-3 provide the parts outside the CDR3, is SQTIHQWPATLVQPVGSPLSLECTVEGTSNPNLYWYRQAAGRGLQLLFYSVGIGQISSEVPQNLSASRPQDRQFILSSKKLLLSDSGFYLCAWIVPRGSGNTIYFGEGSWLTVV.